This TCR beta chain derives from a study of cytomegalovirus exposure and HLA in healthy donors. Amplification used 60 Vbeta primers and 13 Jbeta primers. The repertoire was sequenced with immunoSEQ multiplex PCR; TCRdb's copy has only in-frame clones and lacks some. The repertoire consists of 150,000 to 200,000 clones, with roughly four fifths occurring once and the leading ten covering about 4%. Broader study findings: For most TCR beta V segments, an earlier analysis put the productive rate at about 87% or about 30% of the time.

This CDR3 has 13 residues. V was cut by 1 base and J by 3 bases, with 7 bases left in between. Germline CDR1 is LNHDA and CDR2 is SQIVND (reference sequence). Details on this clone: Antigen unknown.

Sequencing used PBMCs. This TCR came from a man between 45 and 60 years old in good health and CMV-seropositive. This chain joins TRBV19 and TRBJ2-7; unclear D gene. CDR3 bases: TGTGCCAGTAGTATAGGAGGCAGCTACGAGCAGTACTTC. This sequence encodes CASSIGGSYEQYF. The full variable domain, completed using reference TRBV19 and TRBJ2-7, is DGGITQSPKYLFRKEGQNVTLSCEQNLNHDAMYWYRQDPGQGLRLIYYSQIVNDFQKGDIAEGYSVSREKKESFPLTVTSAQKNPTAFYLCASSIGGSYEQYFGPGTRLTVT.